This T cell receptor beta chain was captured in a study of blood T cell repertoires in COVID-19. Study background: Both acute and convalescent COVID-19 samples were obtained from the United States, Italy and Spain. Sources were T cells, B-cell-depleted T cells, or PBMCs; the material itself was cDNA or gDNA.

In Seattle, patients joined the study during active infection and were tracked longitudinally. Per the authors' pipeline: The assay estimated nucleated cells by amplifying reference gene primers. Assay used: immunoSEQ multiplex PCR; TCRdb lists only in-frame clones, some missing. The DNA was the basis for D and trimming; V, J and clone size are from that table. Of some 360,000 clones in the sample, around 87% were seen once. This CDR3 region has 14 residues. V lost 0 bases, J lost 5 bases, and 8 bases lay in between. Germline CDR1 reads SNHLY; CDR2 reads FYNNEI. The material sequenced was peripheral blood. The chain recombines TRBV2 with TRBJ1-5; D remains ambiguous. The TCR sequence derives from a woman aged 60-75 years with COVID-19, enrolled during active disease. The CDR3 region is CASSEAARHQPQHF. The CDR3 region has the DNA TGTGCCAGCAGTGAAGCGGCTCGTCATCAGCCCCAGCATTTT.